The 26 T cell receptor beta chains presented below share a single source sample, sequenced in a study of identical twins. TCRdb ran MiXCR on the 5' RACE reads and lists one entry per CDR3 protein. The table has around 220,000 distinct CDR3 sequences, about 10% seen once. The sequencing sample was made of memory T cells sorted from blood. Source of these receptors: a man aged 45-60 years in good health.

The chain joins TRBV5-6 to TRBJ1-5, with a weak D call TRBD1 (5 bases). The ends were cut back, 2 bases at V and 2 bases at J, with 17 bases in the middle. Looked up from germline, CDR1 is SGHDT and CDR2 is YYEEEE. CDR3 length equals 17 residues. For the CDR3, the DNA is TGTGCCAGCAGCTTATATTCGTCAGGGCTCGGCAATCAGCCCCAGCATTTT. Amino acid sequence: CASSLYSSGLGNQPQHF.

This clonotype was observed a handful of times. V and J are TRBV20-1 and TRBJ1-1; TRBD1 aligns across 8 bases. With 3 bases clipped from V and 8 bases from J, the junction kept 2 bases outside the gene matches. The CDR3 runs 11 residues. Germline CDR1 is DFQATT and CDR2 is SNEGSKA (reference sequence). DNA for the CDR3: TGCAGTGCTAGGTGGACAGGGGAAGCTTTCTTT. It specifies CSARWTGEAFF.

V gene TRBV27 combines with J gene TRBJ2-2; D is perhaps TRBD1 or TRBD2 (5 bases each). The CDR3 is made up of 14 amino acids. V lost 3 bases and J 3 bases, leaving 8 bases between the germline ends. CDR1 MNHEY and CDR2 SMNVEV come from the germline V gene (reference sequence). DNA for the CDR3: TGTGCCAGCAGTTTCCCGGGACACACCGGGGAGCTGTTTTTT. Translating it yields CASSFPGHTGELFF.

This clonotype has just a few counts. The chain has TRBV18 and TRBJ2-7; D perhaps matches TRBD2 (5 bases). This CDR3 has 12 residues. In germline, CDR1 is KGHSH, CDR2 LQKENI. V was pared by 3 bases and J by 5 bases, with 8 bases between. CDR3 bases: TGTGCCAGCTCACCGACGGGAAACGAGCAGTACTTC. This gives the protein CASSPTGNEQYF. The variable domain in full, completed from reference TRBV18 and TRBJ2-7, reads NAGVMQNPRHLVRRRGQEARLRCSPMKGHSHVYWYRQLPEEGLKFMVYLQKENIIDESGMPKERFSAEFPKEGPSILRIQQVVRGDSAAYFCASSPTGNEQYFGPGTRLTVT.

This clonotype was recorded at least ten times. V gene TRBV20-1 combines with J gene TRBJ2-3; 9 nucleotides agree with TRBD2. Germline CDR1 DFQATT, CDR2 SNEGSKA (reference sequence). The junction had 0 bases not matched to a gene; V was cut back by 2 bases and J by 3 bases. CDR3 length: 13 amino acids. CDR3 amino acids: CSARLAGTDTQYF. For the CDR3, the DNA is TGCAGTGCTAGACTAGCGGGAACAGATACGCAGTATTTT.

This clonotype was counted ten times or more. The rearrangement joins TRBV6-1 to TRBJ2-3, with D possibly being TRBD1 or TRBD2 (5 bases each). This CDR3 spans 15 amino acids. Germline CDR1 MNHNS, CDR2 SASEGT. V gave up 4 bases and J gave up 2 bases, with 13 bases separating them. Here the CDR3 DNA reads TGTGCCAGCAGTGCCGGGACGGTATACACAGATACGCAGTATTTT. This codes for CASSAGTVYTDTQYF.

This clonotype showed up many times. V usage is TRBV6-1 and J usage is TRBJ2-2; 10 bases line up with TRBD2. This CDR3 region has 13 residues. The germline gives CDR1 MNHNS, CDR2 SASEGT. Trimming cost V 7 bases and J 4 bases; bases outside gene matches: 0. The DNA of the CDR3 is TGTGCCAGCACTAGCGGGAGCACCGGGGAGCTGTTTTTT. Its protein is CASTSGSTGELFF.

This clonotype was recorded at least ten times. This chain uses TRBV6-1 with TRBJ1-4; D may be TRBD1 (5 bases). Trimming cost V 4 bases and J 4 bases, with 22 bases left between them. This CDR3 region has 18 residues. Germline V gene lookup returns CDR1 MNHNS and CDR2 SASEGT. The CDR3 here is CASSGIGFGTGLNEKLFF. Here the CDR3 DNA reads TGTGCCAGCAGTGGGATTGGTTTCGGAACAGGACTTAATGAAAAACTGTTTTTT.

The chain links TRBV11-1 to TRBJ2-3; possible D gene TRBD2, 6 bases. The CDR3 is made up of 18 amino acids. CDR1 and CDR2 from the germline V gene are SGHAT and FQDESV (reference sequence). The V gene lost 1 base and the J gene lost 2 bases, with 19 bases spanning the gap. This CDR3 reads CASSLGQKAGRDTDTQYF. In nucleotides, the CDR3 is TGTGCCAGCAGCTTAGGCCAAAAGGCGGGGCGGGACACAGATACGCAGTATTTT.

This clonotype was seen a few times. The CDR3 protein is CASSYSGTRGSQPQHF. The CDR3 region has the DNA TGTGCCAGCAGTTACTCCGGGACCCGGGGTTCTCAGCCCCAGCATTTT. This chain uses TRBV6-2 or TRBV6-3 with TRBJ1-5; perhaps TRBD1 as D (5 bases). V lost 0 bases and J lost 6, with 15 bases in between. The V gene's germline CDR1 is MNHEY and CDR2 SVGEGT. This CDR3 has 16 residues.

This clonotype has ten or more counts. This rearrangement joins TRBV3-1 to TRBJ2-3; 10 bases map to TRBD2. Germline CDR1 is LGHDT and CDR2 is YNNKEL (reference sequence). V gave up 1 base and J gave up 4 bases; unmatched junction bases: 5. The CDR3 is 16 residues long. The CDR3 region has the DNA TGTGCCAGCAGCCAAGGTGGGACTAGCGTGGCAGATACGCAGTATTTT. Amino acids: CASSQGGTSVADTQYF.

This clonotype has only a few counts. The chain employs TRBV11-2 and TRBJ2-5; D gene unclear. CDR1 and CDR2 (germline): SGHAT, FQNNGV. Trimming removed 5 bases at V and 10 bases at J, with 11 bases between. The CDR3 has 11 residues. The CDR3 nucleotides are TGTGCCAGCAGCATGGATGGTGGCCAGTACTTC. The encoded protein is CASSMDGGQYF.

This clonotype occurred many times. V usage is TRBV6-1 and J usage is TRBJ1-6; D remains ambiguous. The length of the CDR3 is 14 residues. Germline CDR1 is MNHNS and CDR2 is SASEGT. Trimming pared 4 bases from V and 4 bases from J, leaving 8 bases between. The CDR3 DNA follows: TGTGCCAGCAGTGCAAAACCATATAATTCACCCCTCCACTTT. The encoded protein is CASSAKPYNSPLHF.

This clonotype was found many times. This sequence joins TRBV12-3 or TRBV12-4 and TRBJ1-1, with D possibly matching TRBD1 (5 bases). V was pared by 3 bases and J by 4 bases, with 12 bases between. The CDR3 totals 14 residues. CDR3 DNA sequence: TGTGCCAGCAGTTTCAACCGCGGGGGCACTGAAGCTTTCTTT. It translates to CASSFNRGGTEAFF.

This clonotype was seen ten or more times. The chain carries TRBV27 and TRBJ2-7; 9 bases agree with TRBD2. The CDR3 sequence is 14 residues long. Looked up from germline, CDR1 is MNHEY and CDR2 is SMNVEV (reference sequence). J was trimmed by 4 bases and V by 5 bases; bases with no gene match: 6. The chain's CDR3 is CASSVTSGFYEQYF. CDR3 DNA sequence: TGTGCCAGCAGTGTAACTAGCGGGTTTTACGAGCAGTACTTC.

This clonotype was observed a handful of times. A read error is possible here, since a much larger clone lies one base away. The chain recombines TRBV7-2 with TRBJ1-2; no reliable D call. This CDR3 has 14 residues. Germline V gene lookup returns CDR1 SGHTA and CDR2 FQGNSA. Here the CDR3 reads CASSLGTNNYGYPF. CDR3 nucleotides: TGTGCCAGCAGCTTAGGAACAAATAACTATGGCTACCCCTTC.

This clonotype was observed a handful of times. The chain has TRBV4-2 and TRBJ1-6; D unclear. CDR3 length: 15 amino acids. V lost 1 base and J lost 8, with 12 bases in between. Germline CDR1 LGHNA, CDR2 YNFKEQ. The CDR3 DNA reads TGTGCCAGCAGCCAAGTAGTGCTCCGGGATTCACCCCTCCACTTT. It yields the protein CASSQVVLRDSPLHF.

There are a few counts of this clonotype. The gene calls are TRBV6-2 or TRBV6-3 and TRBJ1-2, with D hard to call. V lost 2 bases and J lost 4, with 8 bases in between. The CDR3 sequence is 13 residues long. The germline CDR1 and CDR2 sequences are MNHEY and SVGEGT. CDR3 loop: CASSYSETYGYTF. The CDR3 region has the DNA TGTGCCAGCAGTTACAGTGAGACCTATGGCTACACCTTC.

This clonotype was recorded many times. The J gene is TRBJ1-5, the V gene TRBV6-2 or TRBV6-3; D possibly corresponds to TRBD1 (6 bases). This CDR3 has 14 amino acids. The germline V gene encodes CDR1 MNHEY and CDR2 SVGEGT. Trimming pared 6 bases from V and 0 bases from J, leaving 9 bases between. The CDR3 nucleotides are TGTGCCAGCAGCCCAGGGGATAGCAATCAGCCCCAGCATTTT. Translation: CASSPGDSNQPQHF.

There are many counts of this clonotype. This sequence joins TRBV29-1 and TRBJ2-7, with 8 bases that match TRBD1. The germline gives CDR1 SQVTM, CDR2 ANQGSEA. The junction had 11 bases not matched to a gene; V was cut back by 4 bases and J by 3 bases. The CDR3 totals 15 residues. The DNA for the CDR3 is TGCAGCGTTGTTACGTTATACAGGGGGGACTACGAGCAGTACTTC. Amino acid sequence: CSVVTLYRGDYEQYF.

This clonotype was picked up many times. The chain has TRBV11-2 and TRBJ2-1; a possible D gene is TRBD2 (6 bases). Germline values: CDR1 SGHAT, CDR2 FQNNGV. Trimming took off 4 bases at V and 5 bases at J, with 18 bases between the two ends. The CDR3 has 16 amino acids. The CDR3 DNA reads as TGTGCCAGCAGCTCCCCTCGGGGGACGCTAAACAATGAGCAGTTCTTC. Translation gives CASSSPRGTLNNEQFF.

This clonotype was picked up many times. The rearrangement links TRBV28 to TRBJ1-6, with D uncertain. This CDR3 has 14 residues. The germline CDR1 and CDR2 sequences are MDHEN and SYDVKM. Trimming stripped 3 bases from V and 9 bases from J, with 12 bases between. CDR3 in DNA: TGTGCCAGCAGTTTTCATCTAGTTGGTTCACCCCTCCACTTT. Translated: CASSFHLVGSPLHF.

The CDR3 loop is CASRLRGGTYEQYF. The CDR3 bases are TGTGCCAGCAGGCTCCGGGGCGGGACCTACGAGCAGTACTTC. The rearrangement joins TRBV27 to TRBJ2-7, with D perhaps TRBD2 (6 bases). CDR1 MNHEY and CDR2 SMNVEV come from the germline V gene (reference sequence). CDR3 length: 14 residues. The ends were cut back, 6 bases at V and 2 bases at J, with 14 bases in the middle.

The V call is TRBV20-1, the J call TRBJ2-5; 9 bases fit TRBD1. Germline CDR1 and CDR2: DFQATT and SNEGSKA (reference sequence). This CDR3 is built from 15 residues. Unmatched junction bases numbered 10, after V lost 3 bases and J lost 5 bases. The DNA of the CDR3 is TGCAGTGCTAGGGATCTGGACAGGGGAGGTGAGACCCAGTACTTC. This encodes CSARDLDRGGETQYF.

At least ten counts were recorded for this clonotype. The J gene is TRBJ2-2, the V gene TRBV6-1; 8 positions match TRBD2. Trimming at V came to 6 bases and at J to 6 bases, leaving 12 bases not matched to a gene. Germline-derived CDR1 and CDR2 are MNHNS and SASEGT. The CDR3 sequence is 16 residues long. CDR3 bases: TGTGCCAGCAGAACGGGTCGGGGGGGCCTATCCGGGGAGCTGTTTTTT. Translating gives CASRTGRGGLSGELFF.

This clonotype was counted ten times or more. The V gene is TRBV4-3, the J gene TRBJ2-3; D possibly corresponds to TRBD2 (5 bases). The CDR3 loop spans 17 amino acids. The germline gives CDR1 LGHNA, CDR2 YSLEER. Trimming pared 3 bases from V and 1 base from J, leaving 17 bases between. The CDR3 here is CASSQSFASGGTDTQYF. Here the CDR3 DNA reads TGCGCCAGCAGCCAGAGTTTTGCATCCGGGGGCACAGATACGCAGTATTTT.